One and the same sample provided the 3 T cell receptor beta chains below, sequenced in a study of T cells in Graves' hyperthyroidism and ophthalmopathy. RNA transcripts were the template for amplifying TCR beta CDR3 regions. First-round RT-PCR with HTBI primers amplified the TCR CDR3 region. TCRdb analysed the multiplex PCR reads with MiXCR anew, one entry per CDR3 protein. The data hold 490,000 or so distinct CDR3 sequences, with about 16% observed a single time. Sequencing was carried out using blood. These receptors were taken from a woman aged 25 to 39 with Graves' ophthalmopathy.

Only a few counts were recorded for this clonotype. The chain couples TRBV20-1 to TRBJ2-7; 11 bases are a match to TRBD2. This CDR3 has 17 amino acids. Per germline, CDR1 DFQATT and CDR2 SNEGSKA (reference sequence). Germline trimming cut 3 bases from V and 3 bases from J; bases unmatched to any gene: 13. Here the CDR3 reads CSASNPTSGGGYYEQYF. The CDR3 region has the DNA TGCAGTGCTAGTAACCCAACTAGCGGGGGTGGGTACTACGAGCAGTACTTC.

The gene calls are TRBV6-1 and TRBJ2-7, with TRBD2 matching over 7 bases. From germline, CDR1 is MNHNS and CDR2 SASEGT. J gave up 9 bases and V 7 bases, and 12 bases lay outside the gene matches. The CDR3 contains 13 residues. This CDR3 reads CASTKGGAAGQYF. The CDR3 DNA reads TGTGCCAGCACCAAGGGAGGGGCTGCCGGGCAGTACTTC.

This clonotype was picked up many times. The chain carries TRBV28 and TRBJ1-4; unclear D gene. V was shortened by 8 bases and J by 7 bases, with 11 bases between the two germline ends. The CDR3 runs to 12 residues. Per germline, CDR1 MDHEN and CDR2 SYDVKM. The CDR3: CASGVPGEKLFF. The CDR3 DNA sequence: TGTGCCAGCGGAGTGCCTGGTGAAAAACTGTTTTTT.